A selection of T cell receptor beta chains follows, all from one sample in a study of OX40 agonist ivuxolimab in advanced cancers. TCRdb keeps only in-frame clones here, not all; method: immunoSEQ multiplex PCR. This table holds more than 9,000 clones, about 82% found once. Sequenced material: CD4+ or CD8+ T cells sorted from blood, taken in a trial of the OX40 agonist ivuxolimab. These receptors originate from an adult with an advanced solid tumor such as melanoma, head and neck, liver or kidney cancer. Each CDR3 is given without its conserved first and last residue. The D gene is left open where the match is weak.

>TRBJ1-2|TRBV27|.
ASSFRDTVNYGYT
>TRBJ1-3|TRBV28|.
ASSLPPDSSGNTIY
>TRBJ2-5|TRBV28|.
ASSYLSDETQY
>TRBJ2-1|TRBV5-6|.
ASSPVDYSYEQF
>TRBJ2-7|TRBV11-3|.
ASSLDPRRGVYEQY
>TRBJ2-7|TRBV7-7|.
ASSLRFGSSYEQY
>TRBJ2-7|TRBV6-1|TRBD1
ASSASSGTGAREQY
>TRBJ1-2|TRBV9|.
ASSATGGATNYGYT
>TRBJ1-2|TRBV4-3|.
ASSQDGGINYGYT
>TRBJ1-6|TRBV28|.
ASSLSGERLNIVYNSPLH
>TRBJ2-7|TRBV5-8|.
ASSPGRTYEQY
>TRBJ1-3|TRBV23-1|TRBD1
ASSPGTGRRSGNTIY
>TRBJ1-1|TRBV11-3|.
ASSLANTEAF
>TRBJ2-2|TRBV11-3|TRBD1
ASSFPVDRVNTGELF
>TRBJ2-5|TRBV2|.
ASSYLQNQETQY
>TRBJ2-1|TRBV5-1|.
ASSPSDTYNEQF
>TRBJ2-7|TRBV28|TRBD1
ASSFYRTGGFEQY
>TRBJ2-1|TRBV30|.
AWSAHGTISAGIDIDEQF
>TRBJ1-5|TRBV7-2|.
ASSQGSYSNQPQH
>TRBJ2-3|TRBV7-9|.
ASSLGTDTQY
>TRBJ2-7|TRBV5-1|TRBD2
ASSRTSGGADEQY
>TRBJ2-3|TRBV7-9|TRBD2
ASSPGTSGYTQY
>TRBJ2-2|TRBV11-2|.
ASSLTGENTGELF
>TRBJ2-7|TRBV4-3|.
ASSQGPEQY
>TRBJ1-1|TRBV19|.
ASSIGPSRGQEAF
>TRBJ2-1|TRBV7-8|.
ASSLRASSYNEQF
>TRBJ2-5|TRBV7-9|.
ASSLVRGNQETQY
>TRBJ1-5|TRBV5-6|TRBD1
ASSFGTGVRGPQH
>TRBJ2-7|TRBV9|TRBD1
ASSADRVGEQY
>TRBJ1-6|TRBV7-9|.
ASSFIGGRSPLH
>TRBJ2-5|TRBV19|.
ASSIEGRDQETQY
>TRBJ2-5|TRBV5-1|.
ASSLKAGRETQY
>TRBJ1-1|TRBV10-3|TRBD1
AISESGSQGNEAF
>TRBJ1-2|TRBV9|TRBD1
ASSPRGQMNYGYT
>TRBJ1-2|TRBV7-2|.
ASSPDSNYGYT
>TRBJ2-5|TRBV4-3|TRBD1
ASSQDVGTAETQY
>TRBJ1-1|TRBV5-6|.
ASSLALQITEAF
>TRBJ2-7|TRBV6-5|.
ASSSSERVSYEQY
>TRBJ2-7|TRBV5-1|.
ASSTFGGQGGSYEQY
>TRBJ2-1|TRBV28|.
ASSPRGTKYNEQF
>TRBJ1-3|TRBV7-9|TRBD1
ASSLGTVRVSGNTIY
>TRBJ1-2|TRBV6-5|.
ASSYSGFYGYT
>TRBJ1-5|TRBV28|.
ASMSAARNQPQH
>TRBJ2-1|TRBV4-3|TRBD1
ASSQSAGTGSYNEQF
>TRBJ1-5|TRBV27|.
ASSLSWLGDWGDQH
>TRBJ1-5|TRBV5-6|.
ASSAGYNQPQH
>TRBJ2-7|TRBV6-1|.
ASSPLRGAPYEQY
>TRBJ2-5|TRBV11-3|TRBD1
ASSARTGQEAQY
>TRBJ2-3|TRBV18|.
ASSPRGTSTDTQY
>TRBJ2-7|TRBV27|.
ASSLRGSHEQY
>TRBJ2-1|TRBV30|.
AWSVNNNEQF
>TRBJ2-6|TRBV2|.
ASSIRVSGANVLT
>TRBJ2-5|TRBV5-4|.
ASSLSFSTQY